A single sample is the source of the 32 T cell receptor beta chains below, sequenced in a study of human T cells and chemical hapten exposure. TCRdb re-derived calls from the RACE reads in MiXCR, one entry per CDR3 protein. The sample holds some 400,000 distinct CDR3 sequences; 5.1% are singletons and the top ten take 2.5% to 3%. Time point reported: pre-sensitization, week 0. Treatment reported: therapeutic diphenylcyclopropenone sensitization with weekly scalp DPC. Sequences were derived from whole blood, sampled in connection with sensitization to the hapten diphenylcyclopropenone (DPC). The receptors were sampled from a woman aged 50 to 60 with alopecia areata. Some clones in this sample may be carry-over from other donors' samples.

This clonotype was counted ten times or more. The chain is built from TRBV6-5 and TRBJ1-1, with 7 bases lining up with TRBD1. With V trimmed by 7 bases and J by 5 bases, 10 bases remained unmatched. Germline V gives CDR1 MNHEY, CDR2 SVGAGI. The CDR3 sequence is 14 residues long. This CDR3 is CASIRTGLGTEAFF. CDR3 nucleotides: TGTGCCAGCATTCGGACAGGCCTGGGGACTGAAGCTTTCTTT.

This clonotype has at least ten counts. This sequence joins TRBV2 and TRBJ1-6; 7 bases are a match to TRBD1. This CDR3 is 15 amino acids long. Germline V CDR1 and CDR2: SNHLY, FYNNEI. With 6 bases clipped from V and 9 bases from J, the junction kept 11 bases outside the gene matches. The CDR3 is CASRIETGWRSPLHF. DNA for the CDR3: TGTGCCAGCAGGATAGAGACAGGGTGGCGTTCACCCCTCCACTTT.

There are many counts of this clonotype. This sequence joins TRBV5-1 and TRBJ2-7; D remains unclear. V lost 7 bases to trimming and J lost 5 bases, with 10 bases between them. Per the germline V gene, CDR1 is SGHRS and CDR2 is YFSETQ. The CDR3 runs 11 residues. The CDR3 DNA sequence: TGCGCCAGCCGAGGTGGTCACGAGCAGTACTTC. Its translation: CASRGGHEQYF.

This clonotype has a count of ten or more. The chain uses TRBV7-9 and TRBJ1-5; 10 nucleotides align to TRBD1. The ends lost 5 bases at V and 3 bases at J; junction bases unmatched: 4. Germline V gene data show CDR1 as SEHNR and CDR2 as FQNEAQ (reference sequence). The CDR3 is made up of 15 amino acids. CDR3 nucleotide sequence: TGTGCCAGCAGCGAGGGACAGGGGCCCAATCAGCCCCAGCATTTT. This codes for CASSEGQGPNQPQHF.

The rearrangement uses TRBV5-1 and TRBJ2-3; 9 bases agree with TRBD2. The V gene's germline CDR1 is SGHRS and CDR2 YFSETQ. The ends lost 5 bases at V and 5 bases at J; junction bases unmatched: 6. The length of the CDR3 is 14 residues. DNA of the CDR3: TGCGCCAGCAGAAGGCGGGGGGGCCAAGATACGCAGTATTTT. Translated: CASRRRGGQDTQYF.

The V and J genes are TRBV7-3 and TRBJ2-5; 9 bases fit TRBD1. V lost 5 bases, J lost 3 bases, and 7 bases stayed unmatched. Germline-derived CDR1 and CDR2 are SGHTA and FQGTGA. There are 15 residues in the CDR3. The CDR3 is CASSRKGQGKETQYF. The CDR3 DNA reads as TGTGCCAGCAGCCGGAAAGGACAGGGGAAAGAGACCCAGTACTTC.

This clonotype was seen many times. The J gene is TRBJ1-3, the V gene TRBV20-1; no clear D. The V end lost 7 bases, the J end lost 0 bases, and 13 bases lay between the germline ends. In germline, CDR1 is DFQATT, CDR2 SNEGSKA (reference sequence). The length of the CDR3 is 14 residues. CDR3 in amino acids: CSGQSTASGNTIYF. DNA of the CDR3: TGCAGTGGGCAGTCGACGGCCTCTGGAAACACCATATATTTT.

To note about this clonotype: One end of the junction is discordant with germline, which a read error may explain. V is TRBV6-1 and J is TRBJ2-7; the D gene is possibly TRBD2 (5 bases). From germline, CDR1 is MNHNS and CDR2 SASEGT. The length of the CDR3 is 16 residues. The CDR3, as DNA: TGTGCCAGCAGGGAAGGGCCGGGGATAACAGCCTACGAGCAGTACTTC. Protein: CASREGPGITAYEQYF.

This clonotype was counted ten times or more. The CDR3 sequence: CASSLGGTGGNIQYF. As DNA, the CDR3 is TGTGCCAGCAGCTTAGGGGGGACCGGAGGGAACATTCAGTACTTC. The J gene is TRBJ2-4, the V gene TRBV7-2, with D possibly TRBD2 on 6 matching bases. CDR1 and CDR2 from the germline V gene are SGHTA and FQGNSA. This CDR3 contains 15 residues. The germline V and J ends were trimmed by 1 base and 7 bases, with 14 bases remaining between them.

This clonotype was seen many times. This chain connects TRBV15 to TRBJ1-5; TRBD1 agrees at 8 bases. The CDR3 contains 14 residues. Per the germline V gene, CDR1 is LNHNV and CDR2 is YYDKDF (reference sequence). After removal of 0 bases from V and 8 bases from J, the junction contained 3 bases not matched to a gene. Here the CDR3 reads CATSRDRGQEPQHF. The CDR3 nucleotides read TGTGCCACCAGCAGAGACAGGGGGCAGGAGCCCCAGCATTTT.

This clonotype was counted many times. The chain has TRBV21-1 and TRBJ2-1. TRBV21-1 is labeled a pseudogene. The CDR3 runs 10 residues. For the CDR3, the DNA is TGTGCCAGCACTGAAGGGTTGCAGTTCTTC. Translating gives CASTEGLQFF.

This clonotype was found many times. The V call is TRBV20-1, the J call TRBJ1-4, with 10 positions matching TRBD1. The CDR3 sequence is 13 residues long. Germline V CDR1 and CDR2: DFQATT, SNEGSKA (reference sequence). V lost 5 bases, J lost 5 bases, and 2 bases stayed unmatched. CDR3 sequence: CSAGGQGNEKLFF. Written as DNA, the CDR3 is TGCAGTGCTGGGGGACAGGGGAATGAAAAACTGTTTTTT.

This chain links TRBV3-1 with TRBJ2-7, with D maybe TRBD2 (5 bases). The ends were cut back, 4 bases at V and 7 bases at J, with 11 bases in the middle. CDR3 length equals 12 residues. Looked up from germline, CDR1 is LGHDT and CDR2 is YNNKEL (reference sequence). In nucleotides, the CDR3 is TGTGCCAGCAGCCCCGGGATCTGGGAGCAGTACTTC. Protein sequence: CASSPGIWEQYF.

The chain uses TRBV7-2 and TRBJ2-7; 7 positions match TRBD2. The CDR3 length is 14 residues. CDR1 SGHTA and CDR2 FQGNSA come from the germline V gene. The J segment lost 7 bases and the V segment lost 3 bases, leaving 9 bases of the junction unmatched. The CDR3 DNA follows: TGTGCCAGCAGCTTCTCGGGAGGAGTGGGAGAGCAGTACTTC. It specifies CASSFSGGVGEQYF.

The chain combines TRBV4-3 with TRBJ2-2, with 10 bases aligning to TRBD2. Trimming took 3 bases from V and 4 from J; bases not matched to a gene: 5. The length of the CDR3 is 16 residues. Germline-derived CDR1 and CDR2 are LGHNA and YSLEER. CDR3 protein: CASSHWLAGVTGELFF. The CDR3 DNA follows: TGCGCCAGCAGCCACTGGCTAGCGGGGGTCACCGGGGAGCTGTTTTTT.

This clonotype occurred many times. The V gene is TRBV7-8, the J gene TRBJ1-2, with 11 nucleotides matching TRBD1. CDR1 SGHVS and CDR2 FQNEAQ come from the germline V gene. This CDR3 spans 15 amino acids. V lost 5 bases, J lost 4 bases, and 6 bases stayed unmatched. The CDR3 here is CASSPGQGESYGYTF. DNA for the CDR3: TGTGCCAGCAGCCCGGGACAGGGGGAGAGCTATGGCTACACCTTC.

This clonotype was found many times. CDR3 sequence reads: CSVPGLETSYNEQFF. CDR3 in DNA: TGCAGTGTTCCGGGACTAGAGACTTCCTACAATGAGCAGTTCTTC. The chain couples TRBV20-1 to TRBJ2-1; 8 bases align to TRBD2. V gave up 7 bases and J gave up 1 base; unmatched junction bases: 9. Per germline, CDR1 DFQATT and CDR2 SNEGSKA (reference sequence). The CDR3 is 15 residues long.

This clonotype appeared many times. The J gene is TRBJ2-5, the V gene TRBV28; 8 nucleotides align to TRBD2. The CDR3 is 14 residues long. Germline-derived CDR1 and CDR2 are MDHEN and SYDVKM. V trimming: 6 bases; J trimming: 3 bases; junction bases outside the gene matches: 6. The CDR3 loop is CASRIAGPKETQYF. The CDR3 DNA reads TGTGCCAGCAGGATAGCGGGGCCCAAAGAGACCCAGTACTTC.

This clonotype was seen a few times. The chain carries TRBV6-5 and TRBJ2-3; 8 bases line up with TRBD2. V lost 0 bases and J lost 4; bases outside the gene matches: 3. This CDR3 comprises 15 residues. The germline V gene encodes CDR1 MNHEY and CDR2 SVGAGI. CDR3 bases: TGTGCCAGCAGTTACTCCGGGGGGGTGGCAGATACGCAGTATTTT. Translating gives CASSYSGGVADTQYF.

This clonotype was detected a few times. The chain joins TRBV15 to TRBJ2-2, with D unclear. V was pared by 0 bases and J by 4 bases, with 9 bases between. CDR3 length: 15 residues. Germline V CDR1 and CDR2: LNHNV, YYDKDF (reference sequence). In nucleotides, the CDR3 is TGTGCCACCAGCAGAGATGTTGACGGCACCGGGGAGCTGTTTTTT. Amino acid sequence: CATSRDVDGTGELFF. Combining the CDR3 with reference TRBV15 and TRBJ2-2 gives the whole variable domain DAMVIQNPRYQVTQFGKPVTLSCSQTLNHNVMYWYQQKSSQAPKLLFHYYDKDFNNEADTPDNFQSRRPNTSFCFLDIRSPGLGDTAMYLCATSRDVDGTGELFFGEGSRLTVL.

In its sample, this clonotype was seen many times. The genes are TRBV9 and TRBJ1-1; 7 nucleotides match TRBD1. Germline V lookup: CDR1 SGDLS, CDR2 YYNGEE. The CDR3 totals 14 residues. The trim removed 4 bases at V and 4 bases at J, leaving 7 bases unmatched. This CDR3 is CASSSSQGGTEAFF. The CDR3 coding sequence is TGTGCCAGCAGCTCCAGTCAGGGGGGCACTGAAGCTTTCTTT. The complete variable domain, with remaining parts taken from reference TRBV9 and TRBJ1-1, reads DSGVTQTPKHLITATGQRVTLRCSPRSGDLSVYWYQQSLDQGLQFLIQYYNGEERAKGNILERFSAQQFPDLHSELNLSSLELGDSALYFCASSSSQGGTEAFFGQGTRLTVV.

The sample holds many counts of this clonotype. This chain joins TRBV20-1 and TRBJ2-1; 9 nucleotides match TRBD2. Germline V gene lookup returns CDR1 DFQATT and CDR2 SNEGSKA (reference sequence). This CDR3 has 14 amino acids. V lost 4 bases, J lost 7 bases, and 8 bases stayed unmatched. Written as DNA, the CDR3 is TGCAGTGCTAACGGACTAGCGCCACCGAATGAGCAGTTCTTC. It encodes CSANGLAPPNEQFF.

This clonotype was counted ten times or more. This chain uses TRBV6-2 or TRBV6-3 with TRBJ2-3; 10 bases are shared with TRBD2. This CDR3 is 15 amino acids long. Germline CDR1 is MNHEY and CDR2 is SVGEGT. With V trimmed by 8 bases and J by 2 bases, 7 bases remained unmatched. CDR3 in DNA: TGTGCCAGCGCCGGGACTAGCGACCCCACAGATACGCAGTATTTT. Protein product: CASAGTSDPTDTQYF.

This clonotype occurred many times. The rearrangement joins TRBV27 to TRBJ2-3; D is unresolved. CDR1 and CDR2 from the germline V gene are MNHEY and SMNVEV (reference sequence). This CDR3 has 13 residues. V was shortened by 3 bases and J by 2 bases, with 6 bases between the two germline ends. CDR3 nucleotides: TGTGCCAGCAGTTTGGAGTTCACAGATACGCAGTATTTT. Translated, it gives CASSLEFTDTQYF.

This clonotype was observed many times. This chain links TRBV7-2 with TRBJ2-3, with 14 bases lining up with TRBD2. Germline V gene data show CDR1 as SGHTA and CDR2 as FQGNSA. The V and J ends lost 5 bases and 3 bases, in that order; junction bases with no gene match: 4. This CDR3 has 16 amino acids. The CDR3 coding sequence is TGTGCCAGCAGCAGACTAGCGGGGGGGCGGACAGATACGCAGTATTTT. Protein sequence: CASSRLAGGRTDTQYF.

This clonotype was seen a handful of times. The gene calls are TRBV20-1 and TRBJ2-1, with D possibly TRBD2 on 6 matching bases. Germline V CDR1 and CDR2: DFQATT, SNEGSKA (reference sequence). The CDR3 spans 13 residues. V was shortened by 6 bases and J by 2 bases, with 11 bases between the two germline ends. The DNA of the CDR3 is TGCAGTGCCCGGGACTCTACCTACAATGAGCAGTTCTTC. Translation gives CSARDSTYNEQFF.

This clonotype showed up just a few times. The chain links TRBV29-1 to TRBJ1-2, with D maybe TRBD1 (6 bases). The CDR3 sequence is 14 residues long. V was trimmed by 5 bases and J by 0 bases, leaving 13 bases between them. Per germline, CDR1 SQVTM and CDR2 ANQGSEA. The CDR3 DNA reads as TGCAGCGTTATTAAACAGGGTACTAACTATGGCTACACCTTC. It is translated as CSVIKQGTNYGYTF.

The chain combines TRBV2 with TRBJ1-2; the match to TRBD1 covers 7 bases. The CDR3 is 16 residues long. V was pared by 8 bases and J by 2 bases, with 14 bases of the junction left unmatched. Germline assignment: CDR1 SNHLY and CDR2 FYNNEI. CDR3 bases: TGTGCCAGCTCCGCTTACCGGGACAGAGGAAACTATGGCTACACCTTC. Its translation: CASSAYRDRGNYGYTF.

A few counts support this clonotype. The chain joins TRBV4-2 to TRBJ1-1, with 9 bases fitting TRBD1. This CDR3 spans 16 amino acids. J gave up 0 bases and V 0 bases, and 2 bases lay outside the gene matches. Per the germline V gene, CDR1 is LGHNA and CDR2 is YNFKEQ. CDR3 nucleotides: TGTGCCAGCAGCCAAGAGGGACAGGGAATGAACACTGAAGCTTTCTTT. Protein sequence: CASSQEGQGMNTEAFF.

V gene TRBV12-3 or TRBV12-4 combines with J gene TRBJ2-3; TRBD2 matches at 8 bases. This CDR3 is built from 15 residues. The J segment lost 1 base and the V segment lost 5 bases, leaving 5 bases of the junction unmatched. In DNA, the CDR3 is TGTGCCAGCAGTCCTCTAGCGGGTCGCACAGATACGCAGTATTTT. Translation gives CASSPLAGRTDTQYF.

This clonotype came up many times. The chain carries TRBV20-1 and TRBJ2-3; D not resolved. This CDR3 is 12 amino acids long. V was cut by 6 bases and J by 14 bases, with 21 bases left in between. CDR1 DFQATT and CDR2 SNEGSKA come from the germline V gene (reference sequence). The CDR3 sequence is CSATDGRPTVYF. CDR3 nucleotides: TGCAGTGCGACCGATGGACGGCCCACAGTGTATTTT.

There are a few counts of this clonotype. The V gene is TRBV3-1, the J gene TRBJ1-1, with TRBD1 as a possible D gene (5 bases). V lost 1 base and J 4 bases, leaving 13 bases between the germline ends. The CDR3 length is 15 residues. The germline V gene encodes CDR1 LGHDT and CDR2 YNNKEL (reference sequence). CDR3 coding DNA: TGTGCCAGCAGCCAAGGGGGCCCCGGGAGCACTGAAGCTTTCTTT. This sequence encodes CASSQGGPGSTEAFF.